The rows below give T cell receptor beta chains drawn from one sample of a study of a mutant IDH1 vaccine in newly diagnosed glioma. The antigens these receptors bind are not known. Profiling relied on immunoSEQ multiplex PCR, and the TCRdb table lists in-frame clones only, not all of them. Found here are some 60,000 clones, about four fifths of them singletons; the top ten hold 5.4%. The starting material was PBMCs, obtained from a glioma patient whose treatment included an IDH1 peptide vaccine. Receptors originate from a middle-aged man with glioma. The CDR3 runs from the conserved cysteine through the conserved F or W. A D gene is named only where the DNA matches it firmly.

>TRBV9|TRBJ2-3|.
CASSVGGGAHTDTQYF
>TRBV9|TRBJ2-6|TRBD1
CASSADRGPSGANVLTF
>TRBV19|TRBJ2-3|.
CASSTTPSTDTQYF
>TRBV5-4|TRBJ2-7|.
CASSRGVDYEQYF
>TRBV5-1|TRBJ1-2|TRBD1
CASSLLGTGHYGYTF
>TRBV6-4|TRBJ1-6|TRBD1
CASSDAGTGASPLHF
>TRBV7-9|TRBJ1-2|TRBD1
CASSLQGAGYGYTF
>TRBV19|TRBJ1-1|.
CASSTLRGAEAFF
>TRBV19|TRBJ1-1|.
CASSRQTQNTEAFF
>TRBV6-1|TRBJ1-5|TRBD1
CASSGGRGWMGGQPQHF
>TRBV5-4|TRBJ1-2|.
CASSWGGGQDYGYTF
>TRBV11-1|TRBJ2-3|.
CASSLAALSTDTQYF
>TRBV6-6|TRBJ1-2|.
CASSLGQNGDYGYTF
>TRBV11-2|TRBJ1-2|.
CASSLDRGPLSGGYTF
>TRBV19|TRBJ2-3|TRBD2
CASRIRAGGTDTQYF
>TRBV7-3|TRBJ2-7|.
CASSQQTSYEQYF
>TRBV2|TRBJ2-1|.
CASTAERNNEQFF
>TRBV19|TRBJ2-3|.
CASSMLTKSTDTQYF
>TRBV5-1|TRBJ2-5|.
CASSPGETQYF
>TRBV11-2|TRBJ2-1|.
CASSLDAGVVYNEQFF
>TRBV27|TRBJ2-2|.
CASSLGRTTGELFF
>TRBV7-6|TRBJ1-6|TRBD1
CASSLVRTGDIRYNSPLHF